A single T cell receptor beta chain is shown here with its context. What it binds is not known. The V and J ends lost 2 bases and 9 bases, in that order; junction bases with no gene match: 8. This CDR3 has 15 residues. The germline V gene has CDR1 SGHKS and CDR2 YYEKEE (reference sequence). This sample is drawn from a study of T cells in tuberculosis. Background on the study: The T cells targeted glucose monomycolate, a mycobacterial lipid, via CD1B. This South African cohort compared adolescents with or without latent tuberculosis against adults with active tuberculosis. Blood was taken before or within 7 days of anti-tuberculosis therapy.

The data were produced by immunoSEQ multiplex PCR, yet TCRdb's version contains in-frame clones alone and is incomplete. In the table there are some 10,000 clones, around 94% of which are singletons. Regarding the study as a whole: The TCR-beta difference was not significant; alpha differences partly reflected length.

This receptor was obtained from an adult with tuberculosis. Input material: PBMCs. This chain links TRBV5-5 with TRBJ1-6; 7 bases fit TRBD1. CDR3 DNA: TGTGCCAGCAGCTTAGGGACAGTCGAATTTTCACCCCTCCACTTT. As protein: CASSLGTVEFSPLHF. The full variable domain, completed using reference TRBV5-5 and TRBJ1-6, is DAGVTQSPTHLIKTRGQQVTLRCSPISGHKSVSWYQQVLGQGPQFIFQYYEKEERGRGNFPDRFSARQFPNYSSELNVNALLLGDSALYLCASSLGTVEFSPLHFGNGTRLTVT.